The entry that follows covers one TCR beta chain sequence. The data were taken from a study of T cell changes during pregnancy in multiple sclerosis. Assay used: immunoSEQ multiplex PCR; TCRdb lists only in-frame clones, some missing. Of 65,000 to 75,000 clones detected, about 93% appear once; the ten largest clones hold approximately 1.5%. This clonotype was sampled from a female donor in good health, enrolled as a control in a pregnancy study. The sequencing used peripheral blood, collected in the third trimester of pregnancy.

The CDR3 bases are TGTGCCAGCAGCTTAGTGTCAGGGTCCTACAATGAGCAGTTCTTC. Amino acid sequence: CASSLVSGSYNEQFF. This chain joins TRBV7-9 and TRBJ2-1, with a tentative D call TRBD1 (5 bases). CDR3 length: 15 amino acids. V lost 1 base to trimming and J lost 1 base, with 8 bases between them. Germline CDR1 reads SEHNR; CDR2 reads FQNEAQ (reference sequence).